A single sample is the source of the 31 T cell receptor beta chains below, sequenced in a study of regulatory T cells in long-lasting Graves disease. Indicated time point: newly diagnosed GD, antithyroid drugs for less than 3 months. Extracted PBMC RNA gave rise to the TCR library. With iRepertoire HTBI primers and Arm-PCR of CDR3 regions, TCR beta libraries were built. TCRdb called the multiplex PCR reads again in MiXCR, with one record for every CDR3 protein. The sample includes roughly 420,000 distinct CDR3 sequences, roughly 15% of them seen just once. A further study also used this sample, focusing on T cells in Graves' hyperthyroidism and ophthalmopathy.

The sample was peripheral blood mononuclear cells (PBMCs), taken at new diagnosis, from a patient treated with antithyroid drugs. Receptor source: a woman aged 50 to 65 with Graves disease.

The chain couples TRBV30 to TRBJ1-4; 7 positions match TRBD1. With V trimmed by 2 bases and J by 4 bases, 7 bases remained unmatched. The CDR3 is 15 amino acids. CDR1 and CDR2 (germline): GTSNPN, SVGIG (reference sequence). The CDR3 sequence: CAWSPRGPDNEKLFF. CDR3 DNA: TGTGCCTGGAGTCCAAGGGGGCCCGATAATGAAAAACTGTTTTTT.

This clonotype was seen many times. V and J are TRBV12-3 or TRBV12-4 and TRBJ2-7; the match to TRBD1 covers 9 bases. The CDR3 spans 14 residues. V lost 3 bases to trimming and J lost 5 bases; unmatched junction nucleotides: 5. The CDR3 reads CASSFGTGSHEQYF. As DNA, the CDR3 is TGTGCCAGCAGTTTCGGGACAGGGTCCCACGAGCAGTACTTC.

The chain links TRBV19 to TRBJ1-6; no clear D gene. Germline loops: CDR1 LNHDA, CDR2 SQIVND (reference sequence). V dropped 2 bases and J dropped 9 bases, with 11 bases sitting between them. The CDR3 loop spans 14 amino acids. CDR3 in DNA: TGTGCCAGTAGTATAACCGGTCTCGGTTCACCCCTCCACTTT. Amino acid sequence: CASSITGLGSPLHF.

This clonotype appeared a few times. The chain links TRBV5-4 to TRBJ2-4; tentatively, D is TRBD1 or TRBD2 (6 bases each). Looked up from germline, CDR1 is SGHNT and CDR2 is YYREEE (reference sequence). The CDR3 covers 18 residues. The germline V and J ends were trimmed by 0 bases and 0 bases, with 16 bases remaining between them. CDR3 sequence: CASSLAQGTGLAKNIQYF. The CDR3 DNA is TGTGCCAGCAGCTTGGCCCAGGGGACGGGACTAGCCAAAAACATTCAGTACTTC.

The sample holds many counts of this clonotype. The chain recombines TRBV6-2 or TRBV6-3 with TRBJ2-2; D is possibly TRBD1 or TRBD2 (5 bases each). V was pared by 0 bases and J by 4 bases, with 9 bases between. The germline V gene encodes CDR1 MNHEY and CDR2 SVGEGT. The CDR3 totals 15 residues. The DNA of the CDR3 is TGTGCCAGCAGTTACTCGGGGCGGGTCACCGGGGAGCTGTTTTTT. This gives the protein CASSYSGRVTGELFF.

This clonotype was seen repeatedly, ten times or more. V usage is TRBV6-9 and J usage is TRBJ2-2; possible D gene TRBD1, 6 bases. The V and J ends lost 3 bases and 1 base respectively, with 9 bases between them. Germline CDR1 and CDR2: MNHGY and SVAAGI. The CDR3 runs to 15 residues. Here the CDR3 DNA reads TGTGCCAGCAGTTACGACAGGCTGAACACCGGGGAGCTGTTTTTT. This translates into CASSYDRLNTGELFF.

At least ten counts were recorded for this clonotype. The chain uses TRBV28 and TRBJ2-3; 13 bases align to TRBD2. V lost 4 bases and J lost 3; bases outside the gene matches: 10. Germline V gives CDR1 MDHEN, CDR2 SYDVKM. The CDR3 has 18 amino acids. The CDR3 region has the DNA TGTGCCAGCAGTTCCTCCGGGACTAGCGGGAAGTCTACAGATACGCAGTATTTT. As protein: CASSSSGTSGKSTDTQYF.

In its sample, this clonotype was seen many times. This chain links TRBV12-3 or TRBV12-4 with TRBJ2-1; TRBD2 matches 7 bases. The CDR3 runs 14 residues. Unmatched junction bases numbered 2, after V lost 2 bases and J lost 4 bases. The CDR3 loop reads CASSLLAGYNEQFF. The CDR3 region has the DNA TGTGCCAGCAGTTTATTAGCGGGTTACAATGAGCAGTTCTTC.

This clonotype was picked up many times. This chain links TRBV2 with TRBJ1-5; D ambiguous. Germline CDR1 and CDR2: SNHLY and FYNNEI. This CDR3 has 14 residues. Deletions cut 3 bases from V and 1 base from J, with 7 bases between. The DNA of the CDR3 is TGTGCCAGCAGTGAGTCCACGAGCAATCAGCCCCAGCATTTT. Translation gives CASSESTSNQPQHF.

This clonotype was counted at least ten times. V usage is TRBV3-1 and J usage is TRBJ1-5; D gene uncertain. Trimming took 0 bases from V and 5 from J, leaving 8 bases between them. CDR3 length equals 14 residues. Looked up from germline, CDR1 is LGHDT and CDR2 is YNNKEL (reference sequence). This CDR3 is CASSQEPVDQPQHF. CDR3 DNA sequence: TGTGCCAGCAGCCAAGAGCCGGTGGATCAGCCCCAGCATTTT.

This clonotype showed up many times. V is TRBV28 and J is TRBJ2-3; D may be TRBD1 or TRBD2 (7 bases each). The CDR3 is 18 residues long. In germline, CDR1 is MDHEN, CDR2 SYDVKM. V was shortened by 4 bases and J by 4 bases, with 24 bases between the two germline ends. CDR3 protein: CASSSQGGRDLGPDTQYF. The CDR3 nucleotides are TGTGCCAGCAGTTCCCAGGGGGGGAGGGACCTGGGTCCAGATACGCAGTATTTT.

Details on this clonotype: This may be a read error, as it is one base from a much larger clone. The chain is built from TRBV7-3 and TRBJ2-1; possible D gene TRBD1, 6 bases. The CDR3 extends over 15 amino acids. In germline, CDR1 is SGHTA, CDR2 FQGTGA. The CDR3 bases are TGTGCCAGCAGTCGTCGTCCGGACAGTAACAATGAGCAGTCCTTC. Its protein is CASSRRPDSNNEQSF.

This clonotype was counted at least ten times. The V and J genes are TRBV3-1 and TRBJ2-1; tentatively, D is TRBD1 (5 bases). CDR1 and CDR2 from the germline V gene are LGHDT and YNNKEL (reference sequence). V was shortened by 1 base and J by 10 bases, with 14 bases between the two germline ends. The CDR3 runs to 14 residues. The CDR3 region is CASSQALSGKEQFF. CDR3 DNA sequence: TGTGCCAGCAGCCAAGCCCTCTCAGGGAAGGAGCAGTTCTTC.

This clonotype was counted only a few times. The chain has TRBV10-1 and TRBJ2-1; weak D call: TRBD2 (6 bases). This CDR3 is built from 12 residues. V was trimmed by 8 bases and J by 12 bases, leaving 17 bases between them. Germline CDR1 WNHNN, CDR2 SYGVQD (reference sequence). The CDR3 nucleotides read TGCGCCAGCTCCCCCGGGGACTCCTTGCAGTTCTTC. Amino acid sequence: CASSPGDSLQFF.

This clonotype occurred a few times. The V gene is TRBV29-1, the J gene TRBJ2-3; 10 bases align to TRBD2. Germline assignment: CDR1 SQVTM and CDR2 ANQGSEA. Losses at the gene ends were 4 bases for V and 4 bases for J; bases not matched to a gene: 5. The CDR3 is made up of 14 amino acids. The CDR3 sequence: CSVVSGRGSDTQYF. CDR3 nucleotides: TGCAGCGTTGTGAGCGGGAGGGGATCAGATACGCAGTATTTT.

The V and J genes are TRBV2 and TRBJ2-7; 7 nucleotides line up with TRBD2. The germline CDR1 and CDR2 sequences are SNHLY and FYNNEI. The ends lost 8 bases at V and 6 bases at J; junction bases unmatched: 22. The CDR3 has 17 amino acids. CDR3 protein: CASSPPGRGILSGEQYF. In nucleotides, the CDR3 is TGTGCCAGCTCACCTCCGGGGAGGGGTATTTTATCGGGCGAGCAGTACTTC.

The sample holds many counts of this clonotype. V usage is TRBV7-8 and J usage is TRBJ2-1, with D perhaps TRBD2 (6 bases). There are 15 residues in the CDR3. In germline, CDR1 is SGHVS, CDR2 FQNEAQ. V lost 5 bases and J 2 bases, leaving 13 bases between the germline ends. Here the CDR3 reads CASSPYTSTYNEQFF. CDR3 DNA sequence: TGTGCCAGCAGCCCATACACTAGCACCTACAATGAGCAGTTCTTC. Combining the CDR3 with reference TRBV7-8 and TRBJ2-1 gives the whole variable domain GAGVSQSPRYKVAKRGQDVALRCDPISGHVSLFWYQQALGQGPEFLTYFQNEAQLDKSGLPSDRFFAERPEGSVSTLKIQRTQQEDSAVYLCASSPYTSTYNEQFFGPGTRLTVL.

In this sample, this clonotype turned up a few times. The chain couples TRBV3-1 to TRBJ1-2, with D possibly matching TRBD1 (5 bases). The germline V and J ends were trimmed by 0 bases and 2 bases, with 16 bases remaining between them. Germline V CDR1 and CDR2: LGHDT, YNNKEL (reference sequence). There are 17 residues in the CDR3. The CDR3 DNA sequence: TGTGCCAGCAGCCAAGAGTGGGGCAGGGCGGTAAACTATGGCTACACCTTC. Its protein is CASSQEWGRAVNYGYTF.

This clonotype has a count of ten or more. This rearrangement joins TRBV28 to TRBJ2-7; the D is unclear. This CDR3 spans 13 amino acids. Germline V gene sequence: CDR1 MDHEN, CDR2 SYDVKM. CDR3 sequence: CASSRILSYEQYF. The CDR3 region has the DNA TGTGCGAGCTCCCGTATTCTCTCCTACGAGCAGTACTTC. Full variable domain (remainder filled in from reference TRBV28 and TRBJ2-7): DVKVTQSSRYLVKRTGEKVFLECVQDMDHENMFWYRQDPGLGLRLIYFSYDVKMKEKGDIPEGYSVSREKKERFSLILESASTNQTSMYLCASSRILSYEQYFGPGTRLTVT.

This clonotype was found a few times. The chain has TRBV18 and TRBJ2-2, with a possible D match to TRBD1 (6 bases). Germline assignment: CDR1 KGHSH and CDR2 LQKENI. The CDR3 is made up of 16 amino acids. V gave up 1 base and J gave up 0 bases, with 9 bases separating them. The CDR3 sequence: CASSPRGQPNTGELFF. The CDR3 nucleotides read TGTGCCAGCTCACCACGCGGACAGCCGAACACCGGGGAGCTGTTTTTT.

In its sample, this clonotype was seen many times. The chain employs TRBV28 and TRBJ2-5; the match to TRBD2 covers 8 bases. The CDR3 totals 15 residues. With 3 bases clipped from V and 4 bases from J, the junction kept 7 bases outside the gene matches. The germline gives CDR1 MDHEN, CDR2 SYDVKM. Here the CDR3 reads CASSFGGGRVETQYF. The CDR3 region has the DNA TGTGCCAGCAGTTTCGGGGGGGGGAGGGTAGAGACCCAGTACTTC.

This clonotype has more than one count but fewer than ten. This chain joins TRBV7-9 and TRBJ2-1; maybe TRBD1 (6 bases). This CDR3 has 21 amino acids. The V gene lost 2 bases and the J gene lost 6 bases, with 32 bases spanning the gap. Germline CDR1 SEHNR, CDR2 FQNEAQ (reference sequence). CDR3 in amino acids: CASSLWDRLMNRVTASNEQFF. CDR3 sequence (DNA): TGTGCCAGCAGCTTATGGGACCGGCTAATGAACAGGGTAACGGCGAGCAATGAGCAGTTCTTC.

V and J are TRBV5-1 and TRBJ1-1; tentatively, D is TRBD1 (5 bases). The V gene lost 7 bases and the J gene lost 5 bases, with 12 bases spanning the gap. The CDR3 spans 12 residues. CDR1 SGHRS and CDR2 YFSETQ come from the germline V gene. CDR3 loop: CASSRDETEAFF. CDR3 DNA: TGCGCCAGCTCCCGGGACGAGACTGAAGCTTTCTTT. Full variable domain (outside the CDR3, taken from reference TRBV5-1 and TRBJ1-1): KAGVTQTPRYLIKTRGQQVTLSCSPISGHRSVSWYQQTPGQGLQFLFEYFSETQRNKGNFPGRFSGRQFSNSRSEMNVSTLELGDSALYLCASSRDETEAFFGQGTRLTVV.

The rearrangement links TRBV28 to TRBJ2-6; TRBD1 matches at 7 bases. This CDR3 is built from 15 residues. V dropped 10 bases and J dropped 4; count of bases not matched to a gene: 10. The germline gives CDR1 MDHEN, CDR2 SYDVKM. CDR3 residues: CATGQVYEGANVLTF. The CDR3 DNA follows: TGTGCCACCGGACAGGTCTATGAGGGGGCCAACGTCCTGACTTTC. The full variable domain, rest sourced from reference TRBV28 and TRBJ2-6, is DVKVTQSSRYLVKRTGEKVFLECVQDMDHENMFWYRQDPGLGLRLIYFSYDVKMKEKGDIPEGYSVSREKKERFSLILESASTNQTSMYLCATGQVYEGANVLTFGAGSRLTVL.

This clonotype was counted at least ten times. The chain has TRBV6-1 and TRBJ1-1; D unresolved. The germline V gene has CDR1 MNHNS and CDR2 SASEGT. Deletions cut 2 bases from V and 2 bases from J, with 15 bases between. The CDR3 spans 16 residues. The CDR3 region is CASSESTPEINTEAFF. The CDR3 coding sequence is TGTGCCAGCAGTGAATCAACACCCGAAATAAACACTGAAGCTTTCTTT.

This clonotype showed up just once. The CDR3 loop is CASSRTSASTDTQYF. As DNA, the CDR3 is TGTGCCAGCAGCCGGACTAGCGCAAGCACAGATACGCAGTATTTT. The chain has TRBV11-2 and TRBJ2-3; 9 bases are shared with TRBD2. Germline V CDR1 and CDR2: SGHAT, FQNNGV. CDR3 length equals 15 residues. V lost 5 bases to trimming and J lost 0 bases; unmatched junction nucleotides: 3.

The chain carries TRBV7-2 and TRBJ2-1, with 11 bases aligning to TRBD1. V was clipped by 3 bases and J by 9 bases; unmatched bases: 10. The CDR3 sequence is 16 residues long. Germline CDR1 reads SGHTA; CDR2 reads FQGNSA. The CDR3 coding sequence is TGTGCCAGCAGCTTTTTCGGACAGGGGGCTACGAGTGAGCAGTTCTTC. Translating it yields CASSFFGQGATSEQFF.

This clonotype was seen a few times. The chain combines TRBV24-1 with TRBJ2-1; TRBD1 matches 12 bases. Per germline, CDR1 KGHDR and CDR2 SFDVKD. This CDR3 spans 16 amino acids. The V and J ends lost 2 bases and 7 bases, in that order; junction bases with no gene match: 5. The CDR3 DNA reads TGTGCCACCAGTGATTACGGGACAGGGGGCGAGAATGAGCAGTTCTTC. It translates to CATSDYGTGGENEQFF.

This clonotype has a count of ten or more. This chain joins TRBV7-9 and TRBJ2-7; tentative D call: TRBD1 (6 bases). The germline CDR1 and CDR2 sequences are SEHNR and FQNEAQ (reference sequence). Trimming removed 4 bases from V and 5 bases from J, with 12 bases in between. This CDR3 comprises 13 residues. The CDR3 nucleotides are TGTGCCAGCAGCTCCGGACAGCTTCACGAGCAGTACTTC. Translated, it gives CASSSGQLHEQYF.

This clonotype was observed many times. Its ends do not fully match the called genes, so a read error is possible. The chain employs TRBV5-1 and TRBJ2-7; no definite D call. CDR3 length: 15 amino acids. CDR1 is SGHRS and CDR2 is YFSETQ in the germline V gene. CDR3 loop: CASSLDFGPSFEQYF. The CDR3 DNA sequence: TGCGCCAGCAGCTTGGATTTTGGACCATCCTTCGAGCAGTACTTC.

Many counts were recorded for this clonotype. The CDR3 protein is CSVRLGGPNTGELFF. The CDR3 DNA follows: TGCAGCGTTAGATTGGGGGGGCCAAACACCGGGGAGCTGTTTTTT. The chain links TRBV29-1 to TRBJ2-2; possible D gene TRBD2, 7 bases. Trimming shortened V by 5 bases and J by 2 bases, and 15 bases separated the two germline ends. The CDR3 covers 15 residues. CDR1 is SQVTM and CDR2 is ANQGSEA in the germline V gene.